This TCR beta chain was found in a study of ipilimumab plus nivolumab after autologous stem cell transplantation. Overall study results and limits: Per the authors, repertoire, Treg and microbiota data justify further study.

Patients got ipilimumab 1 mg/kg beginning 14 to 28 days post-transplant. This CDR3 contains 14 residues. With V trimmed by 7 bases and J by 5 bases, 10 bases remained unmatched. Germline loops: CDR1 SNHLY, CDR2 FYNNEI. Sequencing used immunoSEQ multiplex PCR; TCRdb keeps in-frame clones, though not all of them. The sample records 15,000 to 20,000 clones, about 81% being singletons. Note on this clone: Its antigen is not known.

This specimen consisted of PBMCs, obtained in a trial of ipilimumab plus nivolumab as post-transplant consolidation. This clonotype originated in a male donor with diffuse large B-cell lymphoma. This sequence joins TRBV2 and TRBJ2-5; 7 nucleotides match TRBD2. The CDR3 DNA reads as TGTGCCAGCACCGAAGCGGGGCCCCGGGAGACCCAGTACTTC. Encoded protein: CASTEAGPRETQYF.